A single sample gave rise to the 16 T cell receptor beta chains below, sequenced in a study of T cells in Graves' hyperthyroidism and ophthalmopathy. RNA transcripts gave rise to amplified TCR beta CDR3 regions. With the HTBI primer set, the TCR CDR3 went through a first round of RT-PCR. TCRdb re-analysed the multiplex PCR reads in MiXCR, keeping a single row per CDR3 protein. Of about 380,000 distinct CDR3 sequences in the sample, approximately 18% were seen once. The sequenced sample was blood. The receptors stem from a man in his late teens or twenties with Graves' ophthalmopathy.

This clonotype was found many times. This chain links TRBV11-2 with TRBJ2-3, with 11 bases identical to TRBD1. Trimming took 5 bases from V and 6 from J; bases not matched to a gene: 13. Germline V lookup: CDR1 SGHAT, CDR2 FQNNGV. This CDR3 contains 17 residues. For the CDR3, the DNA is TGTGCCAGCAGCCCCCACCTTGGACAGGGGGCAGGGGATACGCAGTATTTT. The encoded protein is CASSPHLGQGAGDTQYF.

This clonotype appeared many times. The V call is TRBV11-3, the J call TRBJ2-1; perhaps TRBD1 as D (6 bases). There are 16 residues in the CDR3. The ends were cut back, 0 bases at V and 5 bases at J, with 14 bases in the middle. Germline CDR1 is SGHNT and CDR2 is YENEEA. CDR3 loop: CASSLDYRTDNNEQFF. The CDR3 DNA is TGTGCCAGCAGCTTAGATTACAGGACAGACAACAATGAGCAGTTCTTC.

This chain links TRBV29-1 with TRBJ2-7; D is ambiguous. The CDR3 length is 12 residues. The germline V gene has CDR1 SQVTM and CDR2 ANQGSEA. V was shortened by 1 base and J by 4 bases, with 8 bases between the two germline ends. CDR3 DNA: TGCAGCGTTGAAGGGTCCGGGTACGAGCAGTACTTC. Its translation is CSVEGSGYEQYF.

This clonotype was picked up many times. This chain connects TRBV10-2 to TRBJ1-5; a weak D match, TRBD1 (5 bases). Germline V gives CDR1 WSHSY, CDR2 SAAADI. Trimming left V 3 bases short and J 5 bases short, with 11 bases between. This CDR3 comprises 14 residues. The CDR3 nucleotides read TGCGCCAGCAGTGATTCCAGGGACCATCAGCCCCAGCATTTT. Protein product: CASSDSRDHQPQHF.

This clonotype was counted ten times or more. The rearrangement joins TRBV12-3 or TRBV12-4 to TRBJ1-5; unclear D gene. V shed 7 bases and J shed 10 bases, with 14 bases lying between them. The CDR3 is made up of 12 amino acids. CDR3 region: CASTLGPNPQHF. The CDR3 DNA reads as TGTGCCAGCACCCTAGGTCCGAATCCCCAGCATTTT.

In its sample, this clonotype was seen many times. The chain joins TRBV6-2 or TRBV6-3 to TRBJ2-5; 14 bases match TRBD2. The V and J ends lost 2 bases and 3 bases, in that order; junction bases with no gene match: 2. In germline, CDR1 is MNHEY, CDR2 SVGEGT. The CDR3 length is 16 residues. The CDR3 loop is CASSYLGLAGEETQYF. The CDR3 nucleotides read TGTGCCAGCAGTTACCTGGGACTAGCGGGGGAAGAGACCCAGTACTTC.

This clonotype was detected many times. The CDR3 reads CASSVDSRGDRGYTF. Written as DNA, the CDR3 is TGTGCCAGCAGCGTAGATTCCAGGGGAGATCGGGGCTACACCTTC. The chain employs TRBV9 and TRBJ1-2; D may be TRBD1 (6 bases). CDR1 and CDR2 (germline): SGDLS, YYNGEE. CDR3 length: 15 amino acids. Trimming left V 0 bases short and J 8 bases short, with 17 bases between.

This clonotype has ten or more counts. The CDR3 here is CASSLYAQGRAEAFF. The DNA of the CDR3 is TGTGCCAGCAGTTTATATGCTCAGGGACGGGCTGAAGCTTTCTTT. The gene calls are TRBV28 and TRBJ1-1, with D perhaps matching TRBD1 (5 bases). This CDR3 is built from 15 residues. CDR1 MDHEN and CDR2 SYDVKM come from the germline V gene. The V end lost 1 base, the J end lost 6 bases, and 15 bases lay between the germline ends.

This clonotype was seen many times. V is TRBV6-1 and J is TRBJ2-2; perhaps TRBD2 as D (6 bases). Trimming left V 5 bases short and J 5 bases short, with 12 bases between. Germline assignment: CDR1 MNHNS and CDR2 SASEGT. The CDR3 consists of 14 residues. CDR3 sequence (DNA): TGTGCCAGCAGTTATCCGGGGGAAACCGGGGAGCTGTTTTTT. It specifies CASSYPGETGELFF.

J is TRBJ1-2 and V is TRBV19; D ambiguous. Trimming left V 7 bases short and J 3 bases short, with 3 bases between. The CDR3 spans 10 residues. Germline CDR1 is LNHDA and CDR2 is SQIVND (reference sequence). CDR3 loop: CASKDYGYTF. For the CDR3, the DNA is TGTGCCAGTAAGGACTATGGCTACACCTTC.

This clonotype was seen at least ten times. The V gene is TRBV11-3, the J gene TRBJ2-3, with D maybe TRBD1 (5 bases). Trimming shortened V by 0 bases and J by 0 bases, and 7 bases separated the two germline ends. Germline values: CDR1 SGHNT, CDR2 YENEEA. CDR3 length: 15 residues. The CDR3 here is CASSLDRQSTDTQYF. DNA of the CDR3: TGTGCCAGCAGCTTAGACCGACAGAGCACAGATACGCAGTATTTT.

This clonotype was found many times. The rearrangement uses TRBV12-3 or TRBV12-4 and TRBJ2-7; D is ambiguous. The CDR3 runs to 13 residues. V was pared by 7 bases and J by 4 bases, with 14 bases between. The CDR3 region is CASTPPGRYEQYF. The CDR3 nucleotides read TGTGCCAGCACACCACCCGGGCGGTACGAGCAGTACTTC.

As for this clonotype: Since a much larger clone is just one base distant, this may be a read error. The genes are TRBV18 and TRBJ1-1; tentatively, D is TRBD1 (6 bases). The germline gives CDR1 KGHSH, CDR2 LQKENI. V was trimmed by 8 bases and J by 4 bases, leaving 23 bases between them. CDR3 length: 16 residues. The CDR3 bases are TGTGCCAGCCCACAGGGAGGTGGGGGCGTTATCACTGAAGCTTTCTTT. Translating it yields CASPQGGGGVITEAFF.

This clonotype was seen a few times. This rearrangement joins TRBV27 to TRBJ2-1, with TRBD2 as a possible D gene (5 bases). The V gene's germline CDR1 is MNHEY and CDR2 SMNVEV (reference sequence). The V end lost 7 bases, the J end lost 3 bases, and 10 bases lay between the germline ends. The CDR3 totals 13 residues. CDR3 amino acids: CASTRADYNEQFF. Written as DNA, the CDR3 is TGTGCCAGCACTAGAGCGGACTACAATGAGCAGTTCTTC.

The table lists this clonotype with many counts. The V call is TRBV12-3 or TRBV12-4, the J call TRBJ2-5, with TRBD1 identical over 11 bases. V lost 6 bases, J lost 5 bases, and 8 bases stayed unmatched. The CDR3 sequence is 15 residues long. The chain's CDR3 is CASRPGQGASETQYF. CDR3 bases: TGTGCCAGCAGACCAGGACAGGGGGCCTCTGAGACCCAGTACTTC.

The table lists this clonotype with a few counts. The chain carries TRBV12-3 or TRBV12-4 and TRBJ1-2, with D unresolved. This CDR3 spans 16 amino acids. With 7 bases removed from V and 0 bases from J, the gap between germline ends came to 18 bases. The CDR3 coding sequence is TGTGCCAGCACAAGACACGGCAGTTCCTCTAACTATGGCTACACCTTC. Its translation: CASTRHGSSSNYGYTF.